The rows below give T cell receptor beta chains drawn from one sample of a study of CD8+CD57+ T cells in acquired aplastic anemia. TCRdb re-analysed the reads in MiXCR, keeping a single row per CDR3 protein. The data contain under 350,000 distinct CDR3 sequences, roughly 50% of them seen just once; the ten biggest clones take up 6.5% to 10%. Sequenced sample: sorted CD4+, CD8+, or CD8+CD57+ T cells (not recorded which) from PBMCs. The source is a human donor with severe aplastic anemia or a healthy control (not recorded which). Each CDR3 is given with its conserved first and last residue. A D gene is named only where the DNA matches it firmly. The size of a clone is reported for some rows only, either as once, few or many, or as a class for expanded clones.

len,j_gene,d_gene,v_gene,abundance,CDR3aa,CDR3nt
12,TRBJ1-5,NA,TRBV2,NA,CASSDGNQPQHF,TGTGCCAGCAGTGATGGGAATCAGCCCCAGCATTTT
19,TRBJ2-6,TRBD2,TRBV10-3,few,CASSRIHSSGGAGANVLTF,TGTGCCAGCAGTCGTATCCACTCTAGCGGGGGGGCTGGGGCCAACGTCCTGACTTTC
15,TRBJ1-6,NA,TRBV7-2,NA,CASSLVVAPNSPLHF,TGTGCCAGCAGCTTAGTTGTTGCCCCTAATTCACCCCTCCACTTT
8,TRBJ1-6,NA,TRBV7-3,NA,CASSLLHF,TGTGCCAGCAGCCTCCTCCACTTT
12,TRBJ1-1,NA,TRBV11-2,NA,CASNIGYTEAFF,TGTGCCAGCAACATTGGTTACACTGAAGCTTTCTTT
16,TRBJ2-2,TRBD2,TRBV7-3,many,CASSPSGGAATGELFF,TGTGCCAGCAGCCCAAGCGGGGGGGCCGCCACCGGGGAGCTGTTTTTT
12,TRBJ2-3,NA,TRBV20-1,few,CSARELGDTQYF,TGCAGTGCTAGGGAACTAGGAGATACGCAGTATTTT
16,TRBJ2-3,TRBD2,TRBV6-6,NA,CASRKKPGLGTDTQYF,TGTGCCAGCAGAAAAAAACCGGGACTAGGGACAGATACGCAGTATTTT
14,TRBJ1-5,TRBD1,TRBV10-3,NA,CAISEGTENQPQHF,TGTGCCATCAGTGAGGGGACAGAGAATCAGCCCCAGCATTTT
15,TRBJ2-5,NA,TRBV12-5,NA,CASGLGIRGTETQYF,TGTGCTAGTGGTTTGGGTATCAGGGGTACCGAGACCCAGTACTTC
14,TRBJ2-7,NA,TRBV12-3/TRBV12-4,NA,CASSSGERSYEQYF,TGTGCCAGCAGTTCCGGGGAGCGGAGCTACGAGCAGTACTTC
14,TRBJ1-1,NA,TRBV2,NA,CASSEMGLNTEAFF,TGTGCCAGCAGTGAAATGGGGCTGAACACTGAAGCTTTCTTT
10,TRBJ2-7,NA,TRBV2,many,CASGDYEQYF,TGTGCCAGCGGCGATTACGAGCAGTACTTC
14,TRBJ1-1,NA,TRBV29-1,few,CSVDSGPSPTEAFF,TGCAGCGTTGATAGTGGCCCCTCGCCCACTGAAGCTTTCTTT
13,TRBJ1-2,NA,TRBV7-9,NA,CASSLAGSSGNTF,TGTGCCAGCAGCTTAGCGGGGTCATCTGGAAACACCTTC